The 17 T cell receptor beta chains given below trace back to one sample, sequenced in a study of cytomegalovirus exposure and HLA in healthy donors. PCR employed 60 Vbeta and 13 Jbeta primers. Produced via immunoSEQ multiplex PCR; TCRdb's table is partial and in-frame only. The table shows roughly 160,000 clones, with approximately 80% occurring only once. The sequencing input was PBMCs. The receptors here all came from a boy aged 2 to 10 in good health and CMV-seronegative.

This clone was detected only once. The V and J genes are TRBV4-3 and TRBJ2-5; 8 bases map to TRBD2. V trimming: 0 bases; J trimming: 2 bases; junction bases outside the gene matches: 2. The germline V gene encodes CDR1 LGHNA and CDR2 YSLEER. CDR3 length: 15 amino acids. CDR3 coding DNA: TGCGCCAGCAGCCAAGAACTAGCGGTGCAAGAGACCCAGTACTTC. Residues: CASSQELAVQETQYF.

The chain combines TRBV7-2 with TRBJ2-3, with 8 positions matching TRBD2. V shed 5 bases, J shed 0 bases, and the junction held 1 base outside the gene matches. The CDR3 contains 14 residues. From germline, CDR1 is SGHTA and CDR2 FQGNSA. The CDR3 is CASSASGSTDTQYF. CDR3 nucleotides: TGTGCCAGCAGCGCTAGCGGGAGCACAGATACGCAGTATTTT.

CDR3 sequence (DNA): TGTGCCAGCGATATGGACAGGGGTGACGAGCAGTACTTC. This encodes CASDMDRGDEQYF. V gene TRBV6-1 combines with J gene TRBJ2-7, with TRBD1 identical over 9 bases. The CDR3 loop spans 13 amino acids. Germline V gives CDR1 MNHNS, CDR2 SASEGT. V was pared by 8 bases and J by 5 bases, with 7 bases of the junction left unmatched.

This rearrangement joins TRBV5-5 to TRBJ2-3; TRBD2 aligns across 9 bases. Germline V gene lookup returns CDR1 SGHKS and CDR2 YYEKEE (reference sequence). J gave up 1 base and V 4 bases, and 7 bases lay outside the gene matches. The CDR3 has 16 residues. The CDR3 loop reads CASSHLTSGRTDTQYF. CDR3 DNA: TGTGCCAGCAGCCACCTGACTAGCGGACGCACAGATACGCAGTATTTT.

The chain couples TRBV5-5 to TRBJ2-7, with D perhaps TRBD1 (6 bases). V was pared by 4 bases and J by 4 bases, with 15 bases between. This CDR3 spans 14 amino acids. The germline V gene encodes CDR1 SGHKS and CDR2 YYEKEE (reference sequence). The CDR3 sequence: CASSLTGPSYEQYF. CDR3 nucleotide sequence: TGTGCCAGCAGCCTGACAGGTCCTTCGTACGAGCAGTACTTC.

This chain joins TRBV6-6 and TRBJ1-1, with D possibly being TRBD1 (5 bases). V lost 0 bases and J 5 bases, leaving 7 bases between the germline ends. CDR1 is MNHNY and CDR2 is SVGAGI in the germline V gene (reference sequence). The CDR3 contains 13 residues. The CDR3 coding sequence is TGTGCCAGCAGTTACTCAGGGGTGACTGAAGCTTTCTTT. Encoded protein: CASSYSGVTEAFF.

The rearrangement links TRBV7-9 to TRBJ1-4; the match to TRBD1 covers 10 bases. The CDR3 spans 16 residues. The trim removed 6 bases at V and 1 base at J, leaving 5 bases unmatched. The V gene's germline CDR1 is SEHNR and CDR2 FQNEAQ (reference sequence). CDR3 sequence: CASRPGQGLTNEKLFF. The CDR3 coding sequence is TGTGCCAGCAGACCGGGACAGGGGCTAACTAATGAAAAACTGTTTTTT.

The chain uses TRBV11-2 and TRBJ2-3, with 12 positions matching TRBD2. CDR1 and CDR2 (germline): SGHAT, FQNNGV. V lost 5 bases, J lost 4 bases, and 10 bases stayed unmatched. CDR3 length: 17 amino acids. The CDR3 loop is CASSLQTSGRLSDTQYF. The CDR3 DNA is TGTGCCAGCAGCCTCCAGACTAGCGGGAGACTTTCAGATACGCAGTATTTT.

CDR3 in amino acids: CASSTWDRGGNEQFF. Written as DNA, the CDR3 is TGTGCCAGCAGCACCTGGGACAGGGGGGGCAATGAGCAGTTCTTC. The chain recombines TRBV14 with TRBJ2-1; TRBD1 matches 11 bases. Germline CDR1 and CDR2: SGHDN and FVKESK. V lost 5 bases, J lost 6 bases, and 6 bases stayed unmatched. The CDR3 spans 15 residues.

This chain connects TRBV7-8 to TRBJ2-7, with 8 bases identical to TRBD2. With 3 bases clipped from V and 7 bases from J, the junction kept 2 bases outside the gene matches. The CDR3 is 12 amino acids. Germline loops: CDR1 SGHVS, CDR2 FQNEAQ. Here the CDR3 DNA reads TGTGCCAGCAGCTTGATAGCGGGAGAGCAGTACTTC. Encoded protein: CASSLIAGEQYF.

V and J are TRBV10-1 and TRBJ2-3, with D possibly matching TRBD1 (6 bases). Germline CDR1 and CDR2: WNHNN and SYGVQD (reference sequence). This CDR3 has 16 residues. Trimming took off 6 bases at V and 2 bases at J, with 18 bases between the two ends. CDR3 region: CASSDPGARSTDTQYF. The CDR3 DNA reads TGCGCCAGCAGCGACCCAGGGGCGCGCTCCACAGATACGCAGTATTTT.

The chain links TRBV30 to TRBJ2-7; maybe TRBD1 (5 bases). The germline CDR1 and CDR2 sequences are GTSNPN and SVGIG (reference sequence). The CDR3 contains 12 residues. V shed 5 bases and J shed 2 bases, with 10 bases lying between them. CDR3 in DNA: TGTGCCTGGGCTGACAGTCCCTACGAGCAGTACTTC. This sequence encodes CAWADSPYEQYF.

The CDR3 nucleotides are TGTGCCAGCAGAGGGACAGGGGCGCATCCCCACTATGGCTACACCTTC. It translates to CASRGTGAHPHYGYTF. This chain connects TRBV6-4 to TRBJ1-2, with TRBD1 identical over 10 bases. Per germline, CDR1 MRHNA and CDR2 SNTAGT. This CDR3 is built from 16 residues. The junction had 10 bases not matched to a gene; V was cut back by 6 bases and J by 3 bases.

This sequence joins TRBV10-3 and TRBJ2-1; 10 bases match TRBD2. Germline assignment: CDR1 ENHRY and CDR2 SYGVKD. The CDR3 loop spans 16 amino acids. The V segment lost 6 bases and the J segment 7 bases; nucleotides outside the gene matches: 12. The CDR3 loop reads CAIRAASGSLGNEQFF. CDR3 nucleotide sequence: TGTGCCATCAGGGCGGCTAGCGGGAGTTTGGGTAATGAGCAGTTCTTC.

V is TRBV19 and J is TRBJ1-2; 8 bases align to TRBD1. The germline CDR1 and CDR2 sequences are LNHDA and SQIVND (reference sequence). The CDR3 runs 14 residues. Trimming removed 3 bases from V and 5 bases from J; junction bases left unmatched: 5. CDR3 region: CASSINRGSYGYTF. Here the CDR3 DNA reads TGTGCCAGTAGTATTAACAGGGGGTCATATGGCTACACCTTC.

The V gene is TRBV5-1, the J gene TRBJ2-2; 12 bases map to TRBD2. CDR3 length: 19 amino acids. Germline V lookup: CDR1 SGHRS, CDR2 YFSETQ. Trimming took 3 bases from V and 7 from J; bases not matched to a gene: 16. The CDR3 nucleotides are TGCGCCAGCAGCTCCCTGTCCCCGACTAGCGGGAGAAAAGACGGGGAGCTGTTTTTT. Protein: CASSSLSPTSGRKDGELFF.

This clone has more than one count but fewer than ten. The DNA for the CDR3 is TGTGCCTGGAGCCGGGACAGGGGGCAAGAGCAGTACTTC. It encodes CAWSRDRGQEQYF. The chain combines TRBV30 with TRBJ2-7; 12 bases line up with TRBD1. V shed 3 bases, J shed 7 bases, and the junction held 4 bases outside the gene matches. Germline-derived CDR1 and CDR2 are GTSNPN and SVGIG (reference sequence). CDR3 size: 13 residues.